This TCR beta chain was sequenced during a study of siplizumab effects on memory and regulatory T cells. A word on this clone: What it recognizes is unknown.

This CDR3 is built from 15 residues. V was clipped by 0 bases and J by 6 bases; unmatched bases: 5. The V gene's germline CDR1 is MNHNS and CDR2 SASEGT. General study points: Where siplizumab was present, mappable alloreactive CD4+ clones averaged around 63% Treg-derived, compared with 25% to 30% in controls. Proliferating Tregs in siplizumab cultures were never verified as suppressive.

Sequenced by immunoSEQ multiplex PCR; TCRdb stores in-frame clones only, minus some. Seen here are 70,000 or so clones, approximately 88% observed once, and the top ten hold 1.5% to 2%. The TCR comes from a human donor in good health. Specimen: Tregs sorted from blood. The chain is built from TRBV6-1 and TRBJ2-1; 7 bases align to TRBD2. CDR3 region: CASSEAWGGTNEQFF. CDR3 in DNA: TGTGCCAGCAGTGAAGCTTGGGGAGGGACCAATGAGCAGTTCTTC.